These T cell receptor beta chains were read from a single sample in a study of immune evolution from preneoplasia to lung adenocarcinoma. The method was immunoSEQ multiplex PCR; TCRdb's version includes in-frame clones alone and lacks a portion of them. The sample lists about 2,000 clones, roughly 78% seen once, with about 12% in the top ten. Sequenced material: FFPE normal lung tissue adjacent to the tumor. Receptors were obtained from a person aged 60 to 70 with lung adenocarcinoma. Each CDR3 is given with its conserved first and last residue. A D gene is named only where the DNA matches it firmly. Some rows mark clone size as missing; the rest say once, few, many or name a class of expanded clone.

clone size,V gene,J gene,CDR3 length,D gene,CDR3 DNA,CDR3 protein
-,TRBV6-6,TRBJ2-4,14,TRBD2,TGTGCCAGCAAACGTCCCGGGACTATGAACATTCAGTACTTC,CASKRPGTMNIQYF
-,TRBV7-8,TRBJ1-5,14,TRBD1,TGTGCCAGCAGCTACGACAGGGGTCCATCGCTCCAGCATTTT,CASSYDRGPSLQHF
-,TRBV28,TRBJ2-7,11,-,TGTGCCAGCAGTTCAGTCTACGAGCAGTACTTC,CASSSVYEQYF
-,TRBV6-5,TRBJ1-2,12,TRBD1,TGTGCCAGCAGACTTGGACAGGGCGGCTACACCTTC,CASRLGQGGYTF
-,TRBV18,TRBJ1-5,16,-,TGTGCCAGCTCACCACCGGGCCTCGAGGGGAATCAGCCCCAGCATTTT,CASSPPGLEGNQPQHF
once,TRBV7-6,TRBJ2-7,13,-,TGTGCCAGCAGCCTAGGGACGACTAAGGAGCAGTACTTC,CASSLGTTKEQYF
-,TRBV2,TRBJ2-5,15,TRBD2,TGTGCCAGCCGGCAAAGGGCGGGAGGCGAGGAGACCCAGTACTTC,CASRQRAGGEETQYF
-,TRBV5-1,TRBJ1-1,17,TRBD1,TGCGCCAGCAGCTTGGCCGCGAACAGGGGGATGAACACTGAAGCTTTCTTT,CASSLAANRGMNTEAFF
-,TRBV2,TRBJ1-5,14,TRBD1,TGTGCCAGCCAGGACAGGAATAGCAATCAGCCCCAGCATTTT,CASQDRNSNQPQHF
few,TRBV28,TRBJ1-2,14,TRBD1,TGTGCCAGCAGAGGCCAGGGGGCGGTTGGTGGCTACACCTTC,CASRGQGAVGGYTF
-,TRBV6-1,TRBJ1-3,14,-,TGTGCCAGCAGCCTGGGCGGCGGTGGAAACACCATATATTTT,CASSLGGGGNTIYF
-,TRBV27,TRBJ2-5,17,TRBD1,TGTGCCAGCAGCCGAAGGACAGGGCTACGCTCGCAAGAGACCCAGTACTTC,CASSRRTGLRSQETQYF
-,TRBV30,TRBJ2-1,11,-,TGTGCCTGGAGTAGGGGGAATGAGCAGTTCTTC,CAWSRGNEQFF
-,TRBV10-1,TRBJ2-7,13,-,TGCGCCAGCAGTCTGGACCTTTCCTACGAGCAGTACTTC,CASSLDLSYEQYF
once,TRBV11-2,TRBJ1-3,15,TRBD1,TGTGCCAGCGGCCGGGGACAGGGGGCCGGAAATACCATATATTTT,CASGRGQGAGNTIYF
-,TRBV30,TRBJ1-2,13,-,TGTGCCTGGAGTAGGGGGGGGTCCTATGGCTACACCTTC,CAWSRGGSYGYTF
few,TRBV28,TRBJ2-3,11,-,TGTGCCAGCTCGACTACAGATACGCAGTATTTT,CASSTTDTQYF
-,TRBV5-5,TRBJ2-2,19,TRBD2,TGTGCCAGCAGCCTCCACCCCGGTCCTAGCGGGGTGAACACCGGGGAGCTGTTTTTT,CASSLHPGPSGVNTGELFF
-,TRBV30,TRBJ2-5,12,-,TGTGCCTGCTCGGGGCTGGGGGAGACCCAGTACTTC,CACSGLGETQYF
-,TRBV5-1,TRBJ2-3,14,TRBD2,TGCGCCAGCAGCCCAGGACTAGCGGGCGATACGCAGTATTTT,CASSPGLAGDTQYF
-,TRBV4-2,TRBJ2-1,16,TRBD2,TGTGCCAGCAGCCAAGAAGTGGGACTAGCGGGTAATGAGCAGTTCTTC,CASSQEVGLAGNEQFF
large,TRBV10-1,TRBJ2-2,18,-,TGCGCCAGCAGTGAGTCGTGGGTTTGGGGGAAGAACACCGGGGAGCTGTTTTTT,CASSESWVWGKNTGELFF
-,TRBV4-3,TRBJ1-1,19,TRBD1,TGCGCCAGCAGCCAAGGCCCTGACAGGGACGGTAGGATGAACACTGAAGCTTTCTTT,CASSQGPDRDGRMNTEAFF
-,TRBV30,TRBJ1-4,12,-,TGTGCCTGGAGTGTAACAGCGGAAAAACTGTTTTTT,CAWSVTAEKLFF
-,TRBV19,TRBJ2-1,16,TRBD2,TGTGCCAGTAGACTATCGCGGGGGAAAGTAAACAATGAGCAGTTCTTC,CASRLSRGKVNNEQFF
-,TRBV9,TRBJ2-6,15,-,TGTGCCAGCAGCCCGAACGTGGGGGGGGCCAACGTCCTGACTTTC,CASSPNVGGANVLTF
-,TRBV18,TRBJ2-2,12,-,TGTGCCAGCTCACCACCGCGCGGGGAGCTGTTTTTT,CASSPPRGELFF
-,TRBV5-1,TRBJ1-2,15,-,TGCGCCAGCAGCGAAGCGGCAGGGGCCAACTATGGCTACACCTTC,CASSEAAGANYGYTF
-,TRBV7-9,TRBJ2-7,16,TRBD2,TGTGCCAGCAGCCCGGGTGGGAGCGGGAGCTCCTACGAGCAGTACTTC,CASSPGGSGSSYEQYF
-,TRBV9,TRBJ1-1,14,-,TGTGCCAGCAGCGAGACAGTTTTGAACACTGAAGCTTTCTTT,CASSETVLNTEAFF
-,TRBV9,TRBJ2-7,15,TRBD2,TGTGCCAGCAGCGTGGGTAGCGGGAAGACCTACGAGCAGTACTTC,CASSVGSGKTYEQYF
-,TRBV6-5,TRBJ2-3,15,TRBD2,TGTGCCAGCGCGGGAGAGGAGTTCCGGAAAGATACGCAGTATTTT,CASAGEEFRKDTQYF
once,TRBV11-3,TRBJ2-2,15,-,TGTGCCAGCAGCTTAGTGTCAGCGAACACCGGGGAGCTGTTTTTT,CASSLVSANTGELFF
few,TRBV5-5,TRBJ2-7,15,-,TGTGCCAGCAGCTTGGAATCAGGAGACTCCTACGAGCAGTACTTC,CASSLESGDSYEQYF
-,TRBV11-2,TRBJ2-3,13,-,TGTGCCAGCAGCCGCGGGGAGGCAGATACGCAGTATTTT,CASSRGEADTQYF
-,TRBV5-1,TRBJ2-1,16,TRBD2,TGCGCCAGCAGTCTTATAGCGGGAGTGATAGACAATGAGCAGTTCTTC,CASSLIAGVIDNEQFF
-,TRBV7-9,TRBJ1-1,14,TRBD1,TGTGCCAGCAGCTTGGGGACAGTGAACACTGAAGCTTTCTTT,CASSLGTVNTEAFF
-,TRBV4-1,TRBJ1-5,18,TRBD1,TGCGCCAGCAGCCAAGATCGATTGGGAGACAGGGAGGGACAGCTCCAGCATTTT,CASSQDRLGDREGQLQHF
-,TRBV5-1,TRBJ2-7,17,TRBD2,TGCGCCAGCAGCCTACTGGGGGGAGGGTTTATGGCTGACGAGCAGTACTTC,CASSLLGGGFMADEQYF
-,TRBV7-2,TRBJ2-6,15,-,TGTGCCAGCAGCTCAGCACAGCCTGGGGCCAACGTCCTGACTTTC,CASSSAQPGANVLTF
once,TRBV28,TRBJ2-1,13,-,TGTGCCAGCAGCGAACAGGCAAACAATGAGCAGTTCTTC,CASSEQANNEQFF
-,TRBV6-6,TRBJ1-2,16,-,TGTGCCAGCAGCGATGATACTCAGGACAGTCCCGGTGGCTACACCTTC,CASSDDTQDSPGGYTF